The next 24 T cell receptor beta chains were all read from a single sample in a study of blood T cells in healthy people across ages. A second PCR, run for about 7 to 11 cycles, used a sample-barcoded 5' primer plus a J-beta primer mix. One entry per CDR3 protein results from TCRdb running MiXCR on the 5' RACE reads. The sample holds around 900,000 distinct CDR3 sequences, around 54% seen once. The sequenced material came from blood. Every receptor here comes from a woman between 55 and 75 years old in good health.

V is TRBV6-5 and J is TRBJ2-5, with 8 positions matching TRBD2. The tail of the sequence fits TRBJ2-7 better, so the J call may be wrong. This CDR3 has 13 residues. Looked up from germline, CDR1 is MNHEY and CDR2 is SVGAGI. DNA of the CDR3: TGTGCCAGCTCAAGGGGACTAGTTAACGAGCAGTACTTC. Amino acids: CASSRGLVNEQYF.

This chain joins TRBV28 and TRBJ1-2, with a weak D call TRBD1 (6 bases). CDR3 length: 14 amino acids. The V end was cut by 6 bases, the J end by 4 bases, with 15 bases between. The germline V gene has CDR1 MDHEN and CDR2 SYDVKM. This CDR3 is CASSQEGGIYGYTF. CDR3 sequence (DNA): TGTGCCAGCAGCCAAGAAGGGGGAATCTATGGCTACACCTTC.

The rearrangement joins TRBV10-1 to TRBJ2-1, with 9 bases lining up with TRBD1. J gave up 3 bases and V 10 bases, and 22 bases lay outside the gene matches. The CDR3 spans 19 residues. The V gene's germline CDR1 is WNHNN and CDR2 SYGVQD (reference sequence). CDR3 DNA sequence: TGCGCCAATGTTCCCCCGGGACAGGGCTCCCCTTTACGCTACAATGAGCAGTTCTTC. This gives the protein CANVPPGQGSPLRYNEQFF.

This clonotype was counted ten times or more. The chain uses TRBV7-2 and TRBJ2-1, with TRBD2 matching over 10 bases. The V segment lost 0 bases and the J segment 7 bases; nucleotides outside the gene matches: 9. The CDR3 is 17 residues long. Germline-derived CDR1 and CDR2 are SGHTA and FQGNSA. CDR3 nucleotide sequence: TGTGCCAGCAGCTTAGCGCGGACTAGCGGACCAAGGAATGAGCAGTTCTTC. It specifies CASSLARTSGPRNEQFF. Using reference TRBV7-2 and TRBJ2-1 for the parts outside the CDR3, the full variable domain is GAGVSQSPSNKVTEKGKDVELRCDPISGHTALYWYRQSLGQGLEFLIYFQGNSAPDKSGLPSDRFSAERTGGSVSTLTIQRTQQEDSAVYLCASSLARTSGPRNEQFFGPGTRLTVL.

This CDR3 reads CASSYRLSGANVLTF. The CDR3 coding sequence is TGTGCCAGCAGTTATAGATTATCTGGGGCCAACGTCCTGACTTTC. This chain joins TRBV12-3 or TRBV12-4 and TRBJ2-6; D is uncertain. Between the trimmed V and J ends, which lost 4 bases and 1 base, there was a span of 8 bases. This CDR3 region has 15 residues.

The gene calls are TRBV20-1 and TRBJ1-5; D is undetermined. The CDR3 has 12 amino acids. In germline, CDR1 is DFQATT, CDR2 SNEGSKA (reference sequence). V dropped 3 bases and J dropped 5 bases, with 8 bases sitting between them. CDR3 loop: CSASTWDQPQHF. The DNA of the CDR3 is TGCAGTGCTAGTACATGGGATCAGCCCCAGCATTTT.

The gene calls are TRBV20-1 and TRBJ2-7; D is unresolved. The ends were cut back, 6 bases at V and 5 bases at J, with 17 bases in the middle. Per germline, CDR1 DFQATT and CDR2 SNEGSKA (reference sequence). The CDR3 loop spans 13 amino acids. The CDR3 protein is CSAQRAGFDEQYF. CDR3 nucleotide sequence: TGCAGTGCCCAACGGGCAGGCTTTGACGAGCAGTACTTC.

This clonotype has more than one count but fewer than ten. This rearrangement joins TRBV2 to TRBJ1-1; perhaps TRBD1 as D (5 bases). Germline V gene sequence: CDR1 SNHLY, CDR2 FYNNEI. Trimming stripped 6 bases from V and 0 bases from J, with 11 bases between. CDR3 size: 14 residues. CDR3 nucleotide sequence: TGTGCCAGCAGGGAGACAGTCATGAACACTGAAGCTTTCTTT. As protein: CASRETVMNTEAFF.

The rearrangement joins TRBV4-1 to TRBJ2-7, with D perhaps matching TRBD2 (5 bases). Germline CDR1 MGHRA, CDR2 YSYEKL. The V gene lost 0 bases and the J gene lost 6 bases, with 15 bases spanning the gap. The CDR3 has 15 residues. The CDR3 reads CASSQEGGPLREQYF. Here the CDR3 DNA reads TGCGCCAGCAGCCAAGAAGGAGGCCCTTTACGCGAGCAGTACTTC.

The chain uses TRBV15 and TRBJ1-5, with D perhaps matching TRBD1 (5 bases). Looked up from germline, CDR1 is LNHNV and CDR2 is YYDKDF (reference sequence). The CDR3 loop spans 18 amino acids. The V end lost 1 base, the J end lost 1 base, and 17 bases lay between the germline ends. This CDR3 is CATSRGVGVVASNQPQHF. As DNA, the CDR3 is TGTGCCACCAGCAGAGGTGTGGGGGTTGTGGCCAGCAATCAGCCCCAGCATTTT.

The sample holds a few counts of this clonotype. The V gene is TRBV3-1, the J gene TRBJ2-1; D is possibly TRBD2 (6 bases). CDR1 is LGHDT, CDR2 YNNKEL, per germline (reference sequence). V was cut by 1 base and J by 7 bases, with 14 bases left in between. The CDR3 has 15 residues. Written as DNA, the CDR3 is TGTGCCAGCAGCCAAGGCGGGGCTTCTTATAATGAGCAGTTCTTC. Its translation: CASSQGGASYNEQFF.

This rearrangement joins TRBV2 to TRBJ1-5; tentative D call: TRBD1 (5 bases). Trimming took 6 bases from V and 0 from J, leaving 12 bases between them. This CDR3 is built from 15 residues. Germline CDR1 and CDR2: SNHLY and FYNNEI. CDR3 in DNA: TGTGCCAGCAGCGTGGACAAACATAGCAATCAGCCCCAGCATTTT. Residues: CASSVDKHSNQPQHF.

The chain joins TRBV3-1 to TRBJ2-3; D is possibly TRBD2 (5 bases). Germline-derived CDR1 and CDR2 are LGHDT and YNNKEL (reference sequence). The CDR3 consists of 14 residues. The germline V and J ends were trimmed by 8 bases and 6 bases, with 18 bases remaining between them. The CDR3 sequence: CASSPRGSLDTQYF. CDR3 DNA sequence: TGTGCCAGCTCCCCTCGGGGATCCCTGGATACGCAGTATTTT.

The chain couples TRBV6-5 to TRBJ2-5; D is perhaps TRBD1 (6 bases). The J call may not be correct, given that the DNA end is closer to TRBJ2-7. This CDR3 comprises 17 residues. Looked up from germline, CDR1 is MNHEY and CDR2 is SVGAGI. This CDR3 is CASSYREGFWDNSEQYF. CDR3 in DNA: TGTGCCAGCAGTTACCGCGAAGGGTTTTGGGACAACAGCGAGCAGTACTTC.

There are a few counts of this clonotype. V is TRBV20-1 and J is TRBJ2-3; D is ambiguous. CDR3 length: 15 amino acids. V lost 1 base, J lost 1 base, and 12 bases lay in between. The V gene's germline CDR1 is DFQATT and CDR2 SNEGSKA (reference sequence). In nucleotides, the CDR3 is TGCAGTGCTAGAGGAACGGTAGTGGGCACAGATACGCAGTATTTT. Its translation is CSARGTVVGTDTQYF.

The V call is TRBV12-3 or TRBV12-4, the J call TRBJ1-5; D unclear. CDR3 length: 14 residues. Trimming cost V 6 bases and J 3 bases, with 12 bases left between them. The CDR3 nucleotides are TGTGCCAGCAGCCTCTCGGACGTCAATCAGCCCCAGCATTTT. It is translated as CASSLSDVNQPQHF.

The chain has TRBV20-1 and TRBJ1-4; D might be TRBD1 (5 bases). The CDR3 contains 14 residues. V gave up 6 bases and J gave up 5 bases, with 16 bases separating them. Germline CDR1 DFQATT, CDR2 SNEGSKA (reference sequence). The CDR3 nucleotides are TGCAGTGCCAAACCGGGACGAAGGAATGAAAAACTGTTTTTT. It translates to CSAKPGRRNEKLFF.

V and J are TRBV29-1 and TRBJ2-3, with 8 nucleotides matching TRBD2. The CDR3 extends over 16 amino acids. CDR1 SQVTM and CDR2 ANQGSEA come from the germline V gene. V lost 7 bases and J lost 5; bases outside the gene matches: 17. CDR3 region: CSALNPGLDSLDTQYF. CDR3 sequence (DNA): TGCAGCGCCCTAAACCCGGGACTAGACAGTTTAGATACGCAGTATTTT.

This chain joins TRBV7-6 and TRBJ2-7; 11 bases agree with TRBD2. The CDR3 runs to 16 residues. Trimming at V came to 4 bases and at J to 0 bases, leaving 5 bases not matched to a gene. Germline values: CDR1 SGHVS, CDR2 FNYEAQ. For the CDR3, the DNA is TGTGCCAGCAGCTCGCTTAGCGGGAGGGCCTCCTACGAGCAGTACTTC. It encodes CASSSLSGRASYEQYF.

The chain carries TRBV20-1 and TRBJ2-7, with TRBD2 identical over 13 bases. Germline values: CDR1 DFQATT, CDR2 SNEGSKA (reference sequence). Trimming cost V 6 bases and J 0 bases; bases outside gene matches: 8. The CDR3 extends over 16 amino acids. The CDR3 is CSANPGLAGASYEQYF. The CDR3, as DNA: TGCAGTGCAAATCCCGGACTAGCGGGGGCCTCCTACGAGCAGTACTTC.

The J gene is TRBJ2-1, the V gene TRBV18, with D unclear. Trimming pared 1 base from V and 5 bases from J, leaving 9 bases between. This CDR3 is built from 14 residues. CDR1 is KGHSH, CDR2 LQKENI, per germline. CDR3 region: CASSPHFENNEQFF. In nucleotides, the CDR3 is TGTGCCAGCTCACCACACTTCGAGAACAATGAGCAGTTCTTC.

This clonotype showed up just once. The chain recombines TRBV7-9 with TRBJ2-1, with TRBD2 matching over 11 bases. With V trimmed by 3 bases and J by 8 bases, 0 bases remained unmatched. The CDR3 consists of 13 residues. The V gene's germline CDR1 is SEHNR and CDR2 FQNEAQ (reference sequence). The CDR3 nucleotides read TGTGCCAGCAGCTTTAGCGGGAGGGATGAGCAGTTCTTC. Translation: CASSFSGRDEQFF.

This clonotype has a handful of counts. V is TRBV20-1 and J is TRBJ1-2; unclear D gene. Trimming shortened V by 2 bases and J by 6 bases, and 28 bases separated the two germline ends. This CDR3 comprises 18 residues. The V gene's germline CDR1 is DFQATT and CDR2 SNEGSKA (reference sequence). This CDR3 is CSARPPPVRGLHSDGYTF. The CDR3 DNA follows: TGCAGTGCTAGACCCCCACCCGTACGAGGGTTGCACTCCGATGGCTACACCTTC.

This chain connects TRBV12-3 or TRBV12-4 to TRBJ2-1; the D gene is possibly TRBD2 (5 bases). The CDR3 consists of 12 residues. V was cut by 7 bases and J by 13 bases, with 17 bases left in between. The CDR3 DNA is TGTGCCAGCACCCTTAGCCTAGCTTCTCAGTTCTTC. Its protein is CASTLSLASQFF.